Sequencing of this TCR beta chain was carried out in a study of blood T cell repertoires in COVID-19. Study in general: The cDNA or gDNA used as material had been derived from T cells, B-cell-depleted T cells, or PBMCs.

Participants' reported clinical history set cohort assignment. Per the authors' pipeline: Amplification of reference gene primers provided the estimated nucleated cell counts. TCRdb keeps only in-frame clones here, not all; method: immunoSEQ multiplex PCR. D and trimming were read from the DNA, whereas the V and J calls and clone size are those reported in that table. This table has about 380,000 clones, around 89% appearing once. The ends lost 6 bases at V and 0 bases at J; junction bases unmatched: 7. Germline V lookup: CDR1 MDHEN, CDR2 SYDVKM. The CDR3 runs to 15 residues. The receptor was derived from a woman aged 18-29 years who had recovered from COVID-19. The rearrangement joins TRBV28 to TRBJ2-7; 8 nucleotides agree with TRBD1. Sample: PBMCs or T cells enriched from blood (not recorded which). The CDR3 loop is CASSNGQGPSYEQYF. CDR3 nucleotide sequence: TGTGCCAGCAGCAACGGACAGGGCCCCTCCTACGAGCAGTACTTC.